One sample yielded the 21 T cell receptor beta chains listed below, sequenced in a study of cytomegalovirus exposure and HLA in healthy donors. Vbeta (60) and Jbeta (13) primers were used in the PCR. Repertoires were generated with immunoSEQ multiplex PCR, while TCRdb's copy carries only in-frame clones and drops some. Of approximately 160,000 clones in the sample, about four fifths are singletons; the top ten hold 5.5% to 6%. The sequencing input was PBMCs. These receptors came from a man younger than 40 in good health and CMV-seropositive.

In its sample, this clone was seen a few times. The gene calls are TRBV4-1 and TRBJ2-5, with TRBD2 matching 8 bases. The junction had 8 bases not matched to a gene; V was cut back by 4 bases and J by 1 base. In germline, CDR1 is MGHRA, CDR2 YSYEKL. CDR3 size: 16 residues. The CDR3 region is CASSRERTSSQETQYF. The CDR3, as DNA: TGCGCCAGCAGCCGAGAGCGGACTAGCAGCCAAGAGACCCAGTACTTC.

To note about this clone: Mismatch with germline at one junction end may stem from a read error. This chain links TRBV7-8 with TRBJ2-1; 8 positions match TRBD2. Germline-derived CDR1 and CDR2 are SGHVS and FQNEAQ. The CDR3 spans 18 residues. CDR3 coding DNA: TGTGCCAGCACCTTATGGGGCTCCGGGAGGGACTCCTACAATGAGCAGTTCTTC. Translation gives CASTLWGSGRDSYNEQFF.

The V and J genes are TRBV6-1 and TRBJ1-1; D remains unclear. V was clipped by 6 bases and J by 3 bases, with 11 bases between them. This CDR3 comprises 13 residues. The germline gives CDR1 MNHNS, CDR2 SASEGT. For the CDR3, the DNA is TGTGCCAGCAGCCCCGACACCTACACTGAAGCTTTCTTT. Its translation: CASSPDTYTEAFF.

This rearrangement joins TRBV28 to TRBJ2-1, with TRBD1 identical over 7 bases. Germline CDR1 reads MDHEN; CDR2 reads SYDVKM. V lost 6 bases, J lost 6 bases, and 14 bases stayed unmatched. This CDR3 is built from 16 residues. This chain's CDR3 is CASSPSTGSLLNEQFF. The CDR3 DNA is TGTGCCAGCAGCCCCTCGACAGGGAGTCTTCTCAATGAGCAGTTCTTC.

This clone was counted a few times. CDR3 DNA sequence: TGTGCCAGTAGTATCAGGGAAAATCAGCCCCAGCATTTT. Protein sequence: CASSIRENQPQHF. The gene calls are TRBV19 and TRBJ1-5; perhaps TRBD1 as D (5 bases). The CDR3 has 13 residues. CDR1 and CDR2 (germline): LNHDA, SQIVND (reference sequence). V was clipped by 3 bases and J by 4 bases, with 7 bases between them.

This chain joins TRBV10-2 and TRBJ2-2; TRBD2 agrees at 8 bases. The length of the CDR3 is 16 residues. CDR1 is WSHSY and CDR2 is SAAADI in the germline V gene. Trimming removed 2 bases from V and 5 bases from J; junction bases left unmatched: 7. The CDR3 is CASSETGLARTGELFF. In DNA, the CDR3 is TGCGCCAGCAGTGAGACCGGACTAGCTAGGACCGGGGAGCTGTTTTTT.

The chain carries TRBV19 and TRBJ1-5; 7 nucleotides match TRBD1. The ends lost 5 bases at V and 0 bases at J; junction bases unmatched: 4. The CDR3 totals 15 residues. Germline CDR1 LNHDA, CDR2 SQIVND (reference sequence). CDR3 protein: CASSPGQDSNQPQHF. The CDR3, as DNA: TGTGCCAGTAGTCCCGGACAGGATAGCAATCAGCCCCAGCATTTT. The entire variable domain, with the rest obtained from reference TRBV19 and TRBJ1-5, is as follows: DGGITQSPKYLFRKEGQNVTLSCEQNLNHDAMYWYRQDPGQGLRLIYYSQIVNDFQKGDIAEGYSVSREKKESFPLTVTSAQKNPTAFYLCASSPGQDSNQPQHFGDGTRLSIL.

The chain recombines TRBV25-1 with TRBJ1-2, with a possible D match to TRBD1 (5 bases). From germline, CDR1 is MGHDK and CDR2 SYGVNS. V lost 2 bases to trimming and J lost 4 bases, with 11 bases between them. There are 14 residues in the CDR3. The CDR3 loop is CASSEQGKLYGYTF. DNA of the CDR3: TGTGCCAGCAGTGAACAGGGCAAACTCTATGGCTACACCTTC.

V gene TRBV15 combines with J gene TRBJ2-5; the match to TRBD1 covers 10 bases. V shed 6 bases and J 7 bases; nucleotides not matched to a gene: 11. The CDR3 is 15 amino acids. Germline-derived CDR1 and CDR2 are LNHNV and YYDKDF (reference sequence). The CDR3 DNA reads as TGTGCCACCAGAAAGGGGGGACAGGGGATCGTGACCCAGTACTTC. Translated: CATRKGGQGIVTQYF.

The V gene is TRBV4-3, the J gene TRBJ1-4, with D tentatively TRBD1 (6 bases). Germline V lookup: CDR1 LGHNA, CDR2 YSLEER. The CDR3 contains 15 residues. The ends were cut back, 3 bases at V and 5 bases at J, with 13 bases in the middle. The CDR3 here is CASSQAQGRNEKLFF. CDR3 coding DNA: TGCGCCAGCAGCCAGGCACAGGGCCGGAATGAAAAACTGTTTTTT.

CDR3 sequence reads: CASSPSFSTDTQYF. CDR3 DNA sequence: TGTGCCAGCAGCCCCTCTTTTTCCACAGATACGCAGTATTTT. This sequence joins TRBV7-9 and TRBJ2-3, with D unresolved. Trimming removed 5 bases from V and 2 bases from J, with 11 bases in between. Germline CDR1 is SEHNR and CDR2 is FQNEAQ (reference sequence). The length of the CDR3 is 14 residues.

The V and J genes are TRBV29-1 and TRBJ2-1, with TRBD2 matching 11 bases. This CDR3 has 19 amino acids. Per the germline V gene, CDR1 is SQVTM and CDR2 is ANQGSEA. V was pared by 0 bases and J by 1 base, with 11 bases of the junction left unmatched. The DNA for the CDR3 is TGCAGCGTTGAAGATCTGGAACTAGCGGGAGTAAGATCCTACAATGAGCAGTTCTTC. The encoded protein is CSVEDLELAGVRSYNEQFF.

This rearrangement joins TRBV28 to TRBJ2-7; a weak D match, TRBD1 (6 bases). The germline CDR1 and CDR2 sequences are MDHEN and SYDVKM. The CDR3 spans 17 residues. V gave up 7 bases and J gave up 1 base, with 23 bases separating them. This CDR3 reads CASIGRGQRAPSYEQYF. For the CDR3, the DNA is TGTGCCAGCATCGGCAGGGGCCAAAGGGCTCCTTCCTACGAGCAGTACTTC.

The J gene is TRBJ1-4, the V gene TRBV15, with D uncertain. Germline assignment: CDR1 LNHNV and CDR2 YYDKDF (reference sequence). V lost 5 bases and J 2 bases, leaving 6 bases between the germline ends. The CDR3 loop spans 13 amino acids. This chain's CDR3 is CATSAGTNEKLFF. DNA of the CDR3: TGTGCCACCAGCGCGGGGACTAATGAAAAACTGTTTTTT.

This rearrangement joins TRBV27 to TRBJ1-3; D is perhaps TRBD1 (6 bases). V lost 2 bases to trimming and J lost 0 bases, with 8 bases between them. CDR3 size: 15 residues. The germline CDR1 and CDR2 sequences are MNHEY and SMNVEV (reference sequence). The CDR3 region has the DNA TGTGCCAGCAGTTTAAGGGGACACTCTGGAAACACCATATATTTT. Its translation is CASSLRGHSGNTIYF.

The chain joins TRBV28 to TRBJ2-7, with D possibly TRBD2 on 6 matching bases. Trimming pared 3 bases from V and 7 bases from J, leaving 19 bases between. This CDR3 has 15 amino acids. CDR1 is MDHEN and CDR2 is SYDVKM in the germline V gene. CDR3 DNA sequence: TGTGCCAGCAGTTTTCAGCGGGCCCCTCCTAGTGAGCAGTACTTC. Translation gives CASSFQRAPPSEQYF.

The chain couples TRBV28 to TRBJ2-7, with a tentative D call TRBD2 (5 bases). The CDR3 covers 14 residues. V was pared by 3 bases and J by 0 bases, with 9 bases between. Germline V CDR1 and CDR2: MDHEN, SYDVKM. The CDR3 DNA reads TGTGCCAGCAGTTTCGGGGAGAGCTCCTACGAGCAGTACTTC. Its protein product is CASSFGESSYEQYF.

The V call is TRBV11-2, the J call TRBJ2-7, with D possibly TRBD1 on 5 matching bases. CDR1 is SGHAT and CDR2 is FQNNGV in the germline V gene. V was trimmed by 2 bases and J by 3 bases, leaving 14 bases between them. The CDR3 contains 15 residues. CDR3 amino acids: CASSLKGVRFYEQYF. The CDR3 DNA is TGTGCCAGCAGCTTAAAAGGGGTCCGTTTCTACGAGCAGTACTTC.

The V call is TRBV5-8, the J call TRBJ2-3; 7 bases match TRBD2. V lost 0 bases to trimming and J lost 2 bases; unmatched junction nucleotides: 6. This CDR3 comprises 16 residues. The germline gives CDR1 SGHTS, CDR2 YDEGEE. CDR3 protein: CASSLARLAHTDTQYF. DNA of the CDR3: TGTGCCAGCAGCTTGGCCCGACTAGCACACACAGATACGCAGTATTTT.

The chain links TRBV4-1 to TRBJ1-6; 7 nucleotides align to TRBD1. CDR3 length equals 17 residues. Germline V CDR1 and CDR2: MGHRA, YSYEKL. J gave up 7 bases and V 0 bases, and 9 bases lay outside the gene matches. For the CDR3, the DNA is TGCGCCAGCAGCCAAGATACGGGTGACAGGGCAAATTCACCCCTCCACTTT. Protein sequence: CASSQDTGDRANSPLHF.

Judged by abundance, this clone is medium-sized. The chain couples TRBV6-4 to TRBJ2-3, with 14 bases lining up with TRBD2. Germline CDR1 reads MRHNA; CDR2 reads SNTAGT. CDR3 length: 15 residues. V lost 7 bases, J lost 4 bases, and 4 bases stayed unmatched. CDR3 protein: CASKTSGGASDTQYF. The CDR3 nucleotides are TGTGCCAGCAAGACTAGCGGGGGGGCCTCAGATACGCAGTATTTT.